This T cell receptor (beta chain) was obtained from a study of T cell responses to AZD1222 COVID-19 vaccine. A remark on this clone: Its specificity is not known.

The data were produced by immunoSEQ multiplex PCR, yet TCRdb's version contains in-frame clones alone and is incomplete. The sample gives approximately 160,000 clones, approximately 90% of which show up once; approximately 3.6% is in the top ten. Whole-study findings and limits: Two AZD1222 administrations were followed by greater Spike-specific TCR breadth and depth. Clonal diversity may have been underestimated, and the donors were mostly white British, with more females than males.

Germline lookup yields CDR1 SGDLS and CDR2 YYNGEE. V dropped 3 bases and J dropped 4; count of bases not matched to a gene: 7. This CDR3 region has 16 residues. The receptor was isolated from an adult in good health. The sequences come from peripheral blood, collected on day 0 of MenACWY control vaccination. The rearrangement links TRBV9 to TRBJ2-7; 13 bases fit TRBD2. CDR3 in amino acids: CASSGTSGSSGYEQYF. The CDR3 nucleotides are TGTGCCAGCAGCGGGACTAGCGGGAGTTCAGGGTACGAGCAGTACTTC.